This T cell receptor (beta chain) was sequenced during a study of blood T cell repertoires in COVID-19. Study summary: The study drew acute and convalescent COVID-19 samples from the United States, Italy and Spain.

Unmatched junction bases numbered 11, after V lost 3 bases and J lost 0 bases. CDR3 size: 20 residues. From germline, CDR1 is LNHDA and CDR2 SQIVND (reference sequence). Here immunoSEQ multiplex PCR was the method, and the copy in TCRdb shows in-frame clones only, minus some. Of over 250,000 clones in the sample, more than 75% were seen once. The clonotype originates from a woman in her 40s who had recovered from COVID-19. Sequences were obtained from peripheral blood. This chain links TRBV19 with TRBJ2-4; 13 bases agree with TRBD2. The CDR3 DNA is TGTGCCAGTAGTATTGGGGCACTAGCGGGAGGGCCTCTAGCCAAAAACATTCAGTACTTC. This codes for CASSIGALAGGPLAKNIQYF.